The 7 T cell receptor beta chains in this list originate from one sample, sequenced in a study of blood T cell repertoires in COVID-19. Here immunoSEQ multiplex PCR was the method, and the copy in TCRdb shows in-frame clones only, minus some. Found here are 98,000 or so clones, about two thirds of them singletons; the top ten hold 1.5% to 2%. What was sequenced was peripheral blood. The receptors were sampled from a woman aged 40 to 55 with acute or convalescent COVID-19.

This clone was found once. A read error may account for a junction end that differs from germline. The rearrangement uses TRBV18 and TRBJ2-2; a possible D gene is TRBD2 (5 bases). The CDR3 length is 14 residues. Germline V gene sequence: CDR1 KGHSH, CDR2 LQKENI. The CDR3 region is CASSPPFATGELFF. The DNA for the CDR3 is TGTGCCAGCTCACCACCGTTTGCTACCGGGGAGTTGTTTTTT.

This chain joins TRBV28 and TRBJ2-1; a possible D gene is TRBD2 (6 bases). With 5 bases removed from V and 6 bases from J, the gap between germline ends came to 14 bases. This CDR3 is 14 amino acids long. Germline V gives CDR1 MDHEN, CDR2 SYDVKM. The CDR3 sequence is CASSPAGPGNEQFF. CDR3 nucleotides: TGTGCCAGCAGTCCGGCGGGACCCGGCAATGAGCAGTTCTTC. Complete variable domain (other parts from reference TRBV28 and TRBJ2-1): DVKVTQSSRYLVKRTGEKVFLECVQDMDHENMFWYRQDPGLGLRLIYFSYDVKMKEKGDIPEGYSVSREKKERFSLILESASTNQTSMYLCASSPAGPGNEQFFGPGTRLTVL.

The chain uses TRBV5-1 and TRBJ2-7; possibly TRBD1 for D (6 bases). The germline V gene encodes CDR1 SGHRS and CDR2 YFSETQ. V lost 4 bases to trimming and J lost 1 base, with 12 bases between them. The CDR3 is made up of 14 amino acids. CDR3 in amino acids: CASSPGTPSYEQYF. The CDR3 nucleotides are TGCGCCAGCAGCCCCGGGACACCTTCCTACGAGCAGTACTTC.

This chain joins TRBV7-2 and TRBJ2-5; no reliable D call. The CDR3 length is 12 residues. Trimming stripped 5 bases from V and 5 bases from J, with 9 bases between. Germline V lookup: CDR1 SGHTA, CDR2 FQGNSA. The CDR3 nucleotides read TGTGCCAGCAGCCCTGTACGGGAGACCCAGTACTTC. Its protein is CASSPVRETQYF.

V is TRBV7-2 and J is TRBJ2-7; 9 positions match TRBD2. The trim removed 5 bases at V and 2 bases at J, leaving 7 bases unmatched. Germline CDR1 and CDR2: SGHTA and FQGNSA. This CDR3 comprises 15 residues. This CDR3 reads CASSQSGGRTYEQYF. The DNA of the CDR3 is TGTGCCAGCAGCCAGAGCGGGGGGCGAACCTACGAGCAGTACTTC.

The table lists this clone with a few counts. V usage is TRBV29-1 and J usage is TRBJ1-1; no firm D call. Trimming pared 4 bases from V and 0 bases from J, leaving 9 bases between. Germline CDR1 and CDR2: SQVTM and ANQGSEA. CDR3 length: 13 amino acids. CDR3 region: CSVAQALNTEAFF. CDR3 sequence (DNA): TGCAGCGTTGCCCAGGCCCTGAACACTGAAGCTTTCTTT.

The V gene is TRBV4-1, the J gene TRBJ1-2, with D unresolved. This CDR3 region has 17 residues. V lost 0 bases, J lost 2 bases, and 16 bases lay in between. The V gene's germline CDR1 is MGHRA and CDR2 YSYEKL. The CDR3 bases are TGCGCCAGCAGCCAAGATGAGAACGCCGTCCAAAACTATGGCTACACCTTC. Protein: CASSQDENAVQNYGYTF.